Presented here are 17 T cell receptor beta chains from one specimen sequenced in a study of T-cell memory formation after mild COVID-19. TCRdb reprocessed the 5' RACE reads with MiXCR, giving one entry per CDR3 protein. Of around 110,000 distinct CDR3 sequences in the sample, roughly 12% are singletons; the top ten hold about 27%. The specimen was PBMCs or a T cell subset sorted from them (not recorded which). These receptors all come from an adult woman who had mild COVID-19 (a few samples of this study predate the infection). Cell type and time point are not known.

The chain has TRBV5-5 and TRBJ2-7; D not resolved. CDR3 length equals 13 residues. Germline CDR1 SGHKS, CDR2 YYEKEE (reference sequence). Trimming left V 4 bases short and J 3 bases short, with 11 bases between. The CDR3 spells CASSRSVGYEQYF. The DNA for the CDR3 is TGTGCCAGCAGCCGCTCGGTTGGCTACGAGCAGTACTTC.

This clonotype showed up just a few times. The rearrangement uses TRBV7-6 and TRBJ2-5, with D perhaps TRBD1 or TRBD2 (6 bases each). Trimming removed 8 bases from V and 1 base from J, with 11 bases in between. This CDR3 is 13 amino acids long. Germline lookup yields CDR1 SGHVS and CDR2 FNYEAQ. DNA of the CDR3: TGTGCCAGCCGCTCGGGGGCCCAAGAGACCCAGTACTTC. Its protein is CASRSGAQETQYF.

This clonotype was found a few times. V and J are TRBV7-9 and TRBJ1-5; the D gene is possibly TRBD1 (5 bases). In germline, CDR1 is SEHNR, CDR2 FQNEAQ (reference sequence). The V gene lost 1 base and the J gene lost 3 bases, with 7 bases spanning the gap. The CDR3 runs to 14 residues. The CDR3 loop reads CASSLGTPNQPQHF. The CDR3 DNA is TGTGCCAGCAGCTTAGGGACACCCAATCAGCCCCAGCATTTT.

This clonotype was counted between two and nine times. The genes are TRBV4-1 and TRBJ1-1, with 10 bases lining up with TRBD1. The J segment lost 4 bases and the V segment lost 4 bases, leaving 3 bases of the junction unmatched. CDR1 is MGHRA and CDR2 is YSYEKL in the germline V gene. The CDR3 is 14 amino acids. The CDR3, as DNA: TGCGCCAGCAGCCCCTGGACAGGGGGCACTGAAGCTTTCTTT. Translation: CASSPWTGGTEAFF.

This clonotype was seen a handful of times. V and J are TRBV6-2 or TRBV6-3 and TRBJ2-7; TRBD2 matches 7 bases. The germline CDR1 and CDR2 sequences are MNHEY and SVGEGT. The CDR3 loop spans 16 amino acids. J lost 0 bases, V lost 6 bases, and 11 bases had no gene match. The DNA for the CDR3 is TGTGCCAGCAGGAGCCAGCGGGACCGGAGCTCCTACGAGCAGTACTTC. This encodes CASRSQRDRSSYEQYF.

DNA of the CDR3: TGTGCCAGCAGCTTAGGCTTCGTTGACAGCCCGAACACTGAAGCTTTCTTT. It specifies CASSLGFVDSPNTEAFF. This sequence joins TRBV13 and TRBJ1-1; D is possibly TRBD1 (5 bases). CDR1 and CDR2 (germline): PRHDT, FYEKMQ (reference sequence). The length of the CDR3 is 17 residues. Trimming removed 0 bases at V and 1 base at J, with 15 bases between.

This chain connects TRBV7-8 to TRBJ2-7; 7 bases map to TRBD1. The J segment lost 2 bases and the V segment lost 5 bases, leaving 6 bases of the junction unmatched. The CDR3 covers 14 residues. Germline assignment: CDR1 SGHVS and CDR2 FQNEAQ. The CDR3 nucleotides read TGTGCCAGCAGCGCGACAGGGTCCACCTACGAGCAGTACTTC. The encoded protein is CASSATGSTYEQYF.

The chain employs TRBV12-3 or TRBV12-4 and TRBJ2-7; D not resolved. CDR3 size: 12 residues. Trimming stripped 2 bases from V and 4 bases from J, with 6 bases between. The CDR3 coding sequence is TGTGCCAGCAGTTTAAAACGTTACGAGCAGTACTTC. This encodes CASSLKRYEQYF.

This clonotype was detected a few times. This chain links TRBV5-6 with TRBJ2-1; maybe TRBD2 (5 bases). The ends were cut back, 2 bases at V and 4 bases at J, with 7 bases in the middle. The CDR3 length is 13 residues. Germline CDR1 SGHDT, CDR2 YYEEEE. The chain's CDR3 is CASSFGLYNEQFF. For the CDR3, the DNA is TGTGCCAGCAGCTTCGGACTGTACAATGAGCAGTTCTTC. The full variable domain, in which reference TRBV5-6 and TRBJ2-1 provide the parts outside the CDR3, is DAGVTQSPTHLIKTRGQQVTLRCSPKSGHDTVSWYQQALGQGPQFIFQYYEEEERQRGNFPDRFSGHQFPNYSSELNVNALLLGDSALYLCASSFGLYNEQFFGPGTRLTVL.

This clonotype came up a few times. The V gene is TRBV5-1, the J gene TRBJ2-1; TRBD2 aligns across 9 bases. Germline V gene lookup returns CDR1 SGHRS and CDR2 YFSETQ. This CDR3 comprises 15 residues. The V segment lost 0 bases and the J segment 8 bases; nucleotides outside the gene matches: 6. The CDR3 nucleotides read TGCGCCAGCAGCTTGGCTGAGACTAGCGGTGATGAGCAGTTCTTC. The encoded protein is CASSLAETSGDEQFF.

This clonotype has more than one count but fewer than ten. The chain links TRBV6-1 to TRBJ1-1, with a tentative D call TRBD1 (5 bases). The ends were cut back, 1 base at V and 6 bases at J, with 15 bases in the middle. This CDR3 spans 15 amino acids. From germline, CDR1 is MNHNS and CDR2 SASEGT. In DNA form, the CDR3 reads TGTGCCAGCAGTGAAGATCTGGGGCGCGTCTCTGAAGCTTTCTTT. Translating it yields CASSEDLGRVSEAFF.

This clonotype was detected only a few times. The chain has TRBV9 and TRBJ2-3, with a weak D call TRBD2 (6 bases). The V end was cut by 3 bases, the J end by 0 bases, with 8 bases between. The CDR3 has 14 amino acids. Germline assignment: CDR1 SGDLS and CDR2 YYNGEE. CDR3: CASSGLGSTDTQYF. The CDR3 DNA reads as TGTGCCAGCAGCGGACTAGGGAGCACAGATACGCAGTATTTT.

V usage is TRBV6-6 and J usage is TRBJ2-5; 11 bases are a match to TRBD2. V was pared by 1 base and J by 3 bases, with 16 bases of the junction left unmatched. Germline CDR1 is MNHNY and CDR2 is SVGAGI (reference sequence). The CDR3 sequence is 20 residues long. CDR3 in DNA: TGTGCCAGCAGTTACTGGGCAGTCCCCGCCGGGACTAGCGGAAAAGAGACCCAGTACTTC. Translating it yields CASSYWAVPAGTSGKETQYF.

A few counts support this clonotype. The chain combines TRBV4-1 with TRBJ1-1, with D perhaps matching TRBD1 (5 bases). The germline CDR1 and CDR2 sequences are MGHRA and YSYEKL. V was cut by 3 bases and J by 5 bases, with 13 bases left in between. The CDR3 consists of 14 residues. DNA for the CDR3: TGCGCCAGCAGCCAGTTCGGGGCAGGGACTGAAGCTTTCTTT. Protein product: CASSQFGAGTEAFF.

In this sample, this clonotype turned up a few times. The V and J genes are TRBV7-9 and TRBJ1-5; D gene ambiguous. The V end was cut by 5 bases, the J end by 2 bases, with 7 bases between. The CDR3 extends over 13 amino acids. Germline CDR1 reads SEHNR; CDR2 reads FQNEAQ (reference sequence). CDR3 nucleotide sequence: TGTGCCAGCAGCCCGGGAGGCAATCAGCCCCAGCATTTT. Amino acid sequence: CASSPGGNQPQHF.

This clonotype was detected once. This chain links TRBV29-1 with TRBJ2-3; unclear D gene. Trimming cost V 7 bases and J 4 bases, with 18 bases left between them. CDR1 and CDR2 (germline): SQVTM, ANQGSEA. The CDR3 is made up of 14 amino acids. The CDR3 protein is CSAWGPEAADTQYF. The CDR3 coding sequence is TGCAGCGCGTGGGGTCCAGAGGCCGCAGATACGCAGTATTTT.

A few counts support this clonotype. J is TRBJ2-7 and V is TRBV11-2; the match to TRBD1 covers 10 bases. J was trimmed by 2 bases and V by 4 bases; bases with no gene match: 11. CDR3 length: 17 amino acids. The germline V gene has CDR1 SGHAT and CDR2 FQNNGV. CDR3 residues: CASSSTTDRGLTYEQYF. The CDR3 coding sequence is TGTGCCAGCAGCTCGACCACCGACAGGGGGCTGACCTACGAGCAGTACTTC.